Each of the 32 T cell receptor beta chains below was sequenced from the same sample in a study of T cells in Graves' hyperthyroidism and ophthalmopathy (dated by TCRdb to between 2017 and 2020). Library creation used multiplex PCR. The reads were generated on an Illumina HiSeq 2000. TCR beta CDR3 regions were amplified from RNA transcripts. The TCR CDR3 was subjected to a first round of RT-PCR using the HTBI primer set and the Qiagen OneStep RT-PCR kit. In-frame beta chains were kept once TCRdb had trimmed the public reads at Q25 with fastp and called clones with MiXCR. A single entry per CDR3 protein holds the most common genes and DNA from its merged rows. The sample table contains around 450,000 distinct CDR3 sequences; only one count was recorded for 15% to 19% of them. The leading ten clones occupy roughly 15% of the sample. The sample consisted of blood. The receptor set was obtained from a woman aged 18-30 years with Graves' hyperthyroidism.

This clonotype was counted between two and nine times. This chain joins TRBV19 and TRBJ2-6; D remains ambiguous. Germline V lookup: CDR1 LNHDA, CDR2 SQIVND (reference sequence). CDR3 size: 19 residues. V gave up 5 bases and J gave up 0 bases, with 20 bases separating them. The CDR3, as DNA: TGTGCCAGTAGTCTCCGGGCGATGGTCCCCCTCTCTGGGGCCAACGTCCTGACTTTC. This gives the protein CASSLRAMVPLSGANVLTF.

This clonotype has a handful of counts. The rearrangement joins TRBV13 to TRBJ1-2, with 8 bases fitting TRBD1. After removal of 5 bases from V and 2 bases from J, the junction contained 7 bases not matched to a gene. This CDR3 region has 15 residues. Germline V CDR1 and CDR2: PRHDT, FYEKMQ (reference sequence). The CDR3 loop is CASSRRGQANYGYTF. The CDR3 DNA sequence: TGTGCCAGCAGCAGACGGGGACAGGCAAACTATGGCTACACCTTC.

The chain links TRBV2 to TRBJ2-1; 8 bases are a match to TRBD2. V dropped 6 bases and J dropped 8; count of bases not matched to a gene: 3. CDR3 length: 12 residues. Germline loops: CDR1 SNHLY, CDR2 FYNNEI. The CDR3 sequence: CASRAGGDEQFF. The CDR3 region has the DNA TGTGCCAGCAGGGCGGGAGGCGATGAGCAGTTCTTC.

The genes are TRBV28 and TRBJ2-7; 10 bases map to TRBD2. The V segment lost 6 bases and the J segment 6 bases; nucleotides outside the gene matches: 17. The CDR3 contains 17 residues. The germline CDR1 and CDR2 sequences are MDHEN and SYDVKM. CDR3 region: CASSSRRALAGSFEQYF. In DNA form, the CDR3 reads TGTGCCAGCAGCTCAAGAAGAGCACTAGCGGGGAGTTTCGAGCAGTACTTC.

This clonotype was seen at least ten times. The rearrangement joins TRBV12-3 or TRBV12-4 to TRBJ2-5; tentative D call: TRBD1 (5 bases). The V end lost 7 bases, the J end lost 0 bases, and 9 bases lay between the germline ends. This CDR3 region has 13 residues. The CDR3 here is CASKKGNQETQYF. DNA for the CDR3: TGTGCCAGCAAAAAGGGGAACCAAGAGACCCAGTACTTC.

This clonotype was seen only a few times. This chain joins TRBV20-1 and TRBJ2-5, with D possibly being TRBD1 (5 bases). Germline CDR1 DFQATT, CDR2 SNEGSKA (reference sequence). The CDR3 is made up of 13 amino acids. Trimming took 0 bases from V and 3 from J, leaving 8 bases between them. Here the CDR3 DNA reads TGCAGTGCTAGAGATCTGGACAAAGAGACCCAGTACTTC. Translated: CSARDLDKETQYF.

This clonotype was seen at least ten times. The chain links TRBV11-2 to TRBJ2-7; 7 bases are shared with TRBD2. Germline V gene lookup returns CDR1 SGHAT and CDR2 FQNNGV. This CDR3 has 14 amino acids. The V and J ends lost 0 bases and 4 bases, in that order; junction bases with no gene match: 3. This CDR3 is CASSLDGSGYEQYF. The CDR3 DNA follows: TGTGCCAGCAGCTTAGACGGTAGCGGGTACGAGCAGTACTTC.

This clonotype was observed a handful of times. The chain is built from TRBV6-2 or TRBV6-3 and TRBJ2-3; 9 bases agree with TRBD2. The CDR3 extends over 15 amino acids. V lost 5 bases, J lost 5 bases, and 8 bases stayed unmatched. CDR1 is MNHEY, CDR2 SVGEGT, per germline. The CDR3 DNA reads as TGTGCCAGCAGTCGGGCGGGGGGGCCCGGAGATACGCAGTATTTT. Protein product: CASSRAGGPGDTQYF.

This clonotype was counted at least ten times. The genes are TRBV7-9 and TRBJ2-7; the match to TRBD2 covers 14 bases. Per germline, CDR1 SEHNR and CDR2 FQNEAQ (reference sequence). V shed 5 bases, J shed 6 bases, and the junction held 12 bases outside the gene matches. The length of the CDR3 is 17 residues. DNA of the CDR3: TGTGCCAGCAGCCCCAAGTTTCGACTAGCGGGAGGGACCGAGCAGTACTTC. Protein: CASSPKFRLAGGTEQYF.

This clonotype was observed many times. The chain combines TRBV5-6 with TRBJ2-3; D gene uncertain. This CDR3 spans 15 amino acids. V was clipped by 0 bases and J by 6 bases, with 14 bases between them. The V gene's germline CDR1 is SGHDT and CDR2 YYEEEE. CDR3 sequence: CASSLGSLSGDTQYF. CDR3 coding DNA: TGTGCCAGCAGCTTGGGGAGCCTTTCCGGCGATACGCAGTATTTT. The full variable domain, completed using reference TRBV5-6 and TRBJ2-3, is DAGVTQSPTHLIKTRGQQVTLRCSPKSGHDTVSWYQQALGQGPQFIFQYYEEEERQRGNFPDRFSGHQFPNYSSELNVNALLLGDSALYLCASSLGSLSGDTQYFGPGTRLTVL.

This clonotype was picked up many times. The genes are TRBV24-1 and TRBJ2-1; D is possibly TRBD1 or TRBD2 (8 bases each). Trimming took 2 bases from V and 7 from J, leaving 23 bases between them. The CDR3 extends over 18 amino acids. Germline V gives CDR1 KGHDR, CDR2 SFDVKD. CDR3 protein: CATSDSGTGSGAVNEQFF. In nucleotides, the CDR3 is TGTGCCACCAGTGATTCCGGGACAGGTAGCGGGGCCGTGAATGAGCAGTTCTTC.

The rearrangement joins TRBV27 to TRBJ2-7, with 10 bases aligning to TRBD1. The CDR3 runs 19 residues. Germline CDR1 and CDR2: MNHEY and SMNVEV (reference sequence). V shed 5 bases, J shed 6 bases, and the junction held 22 bases outside the gene matches. CDR3 in DNA: TGTGCCAGCAGTATACCCTCGGGACAGGGGCCGCGACCCATTGGCGAGCAGTACTTC. This sequence encodes CASSIPSGQGPRPIGEQYF.

To note about this clonotype: One end of the junction varies from germline; a read error may be responsible. This chain connects TRBV25-1 to TRBJ2-2; a weak D match, TRBD1 (6 bases). This CDR3 has 14 amino acids. CDR1 and CDR2 (germline): MGHDK, SYGVNS. The CDR3 DNA is TGTGCCAGCAGTGACAGGGGCGACACCGGGGAGCTGCTTTTT. Protein: CASSDRGDTGELLF.

This clonotype was seen only once. A much more abundant neighbour one base away suggests this may be a read error. The chain is built from TRBV20-1 and TRBJ2-1; the D gene is possibly TRBD1 (5 bases). The end of the DNA fits TRBJ2-7 better, so the J call may be wrong. CDR1 is DFQATT and CDR2 is SNEGSKA in the germline V gene (reference sequence). This CDR3 contains 14 residues. The CDR3 DNA is TGCAGTGCTAGAGAGATCAGGGTTTACAATGAGCAGTACTTC. This gives the protein CSAREIRVYNEQYF.

The chain couples TRBV28 to TRBJ2-1, with 12 bases fitting TRBD2. The CDR3 spans 15 residues. Germline lookup yields CDR1 MDHEN and CDR2 SYDVKM. V was clipped by 7 bases and J by 5 bases; unmatched bases: 6. CDR3 in amino acids: CASTPTSGSHNEQFF. CDR3 DNA sequence: TGTGCCAGCACCCCGACTAGCGGGAGTCACAATGAGCAGTTCTTC. Looking up the rest from reference TRBV28 and TRBJ2-1 gives the full variable domain: DVKVTQSSRYLVKRTGEKVFLECVQDMDHENMFWYRQDPGLGLRLIYFSYDVKMKEKGDIPEGYSVSREKKERFSLILESASTNQTSMYLCASTPTSGSHNEQFFGPGTRLTVL.

This clonotype has at least ten counts. This rearrangement joins TRBV24-1 to TRBJ1-5, with 8 bases that match TRBD1. CDR1 is KGHDR, CDR2 SFDVKD, per germline. The CDR3 is made up of 14 amino acids. V lost 10 bases to trimming and J lost 2 bases; unmatched junction nucleotides: 6. The CDR3 DNA sequence: TGTGCCACGGGACCGGGACAGGGCAATCAGCCCCAGCATTTT. This encodes CATGPGQGNQPQHF.

V is TRBV6-2 or TRBV6-3 and J is TRBJ2-4; TRBD1 is a possible D gene (6 bases). The CDR3 contains 12 residues. CDR1 is MNHEY and CDR2 is SVGEGT in the germline V gene. With 7 bases removed from V and 4 bases from J, the gap between germline ends came to 8 bases. The CDR3 reads CASNRAKNIQYF. DNA of the CDR3: TGTGCCAGCAACAGGGCAAAAAACATTCAGTACTTC.

In its sample, this clonotype was seen many times. The rearrangement links TRBV28 to TRBJ1-5, with D unclear. The germline gives CDR1 MDHEN, CDR2 SYDVKM. V lost 5 bases and J lost 7, with 9 bases in between. The CDR3 sequence is 12 residues long. The CDR3 bases are TGTGCCAGCAGTCCCACTTTCCAGCCCCAGCATTTT. Encoded protein: CASSPTFQPQHF. Using reference TRBV28 and TRBJ1-5 for the parts outside the CDR3, the full variable domain is DVKVTQSSRYLVKRTGEKVFLECVQDMDHENMFWYRQDPGLGLRLIYFSYDVKMKEKGDIPEGYSVSREKKERFSLILESASTNQTSMYLCASSPTFQPQHFGDGTRLSIL.

There are many counts of this clonotype. The junction shows a germline mismatch at one end, possibly a read error. CDR3 protein: CASSFSGGGYEQYF. The CDR3 region has the DNA TGTGCCAGCAGTTTTTCAGGGGGCGGGTACGAGCAGTACTTC. V and J are TRBV5-1 and TRBJ2-7, with TRBD1 identical over 8 bases. The germline CDR1 and CDR2 sequences are SGHRS and YFSETQ. The CDR3 contains 14 residues.

The sample holds a few counts of this clonotype. The gene calls are TRBV5-1 and TRBJ2-7; 7 bases align to TRBD2. Germline lookup yields CDR1 SGHRS and CDR2 YFSETQ. The V and J ends lost 4 bases and 4 bases, in that order; junction bases with no gene match: 11. This CDR3 has 15 amino acids. The CDR3 here is CASSKGAGVRYEQYF. For the CDR3, the DNA is TGCGCCAGCAGCAAGGGCGCGGGGGTTAGGTACGAGCAGTACTTC.

This clonotype appeared many times. The chain uses TRBV6-5 and TRBJ2-3; D remains unclear. Germline V lookup: CDR1 MNHEY, CDR2 SVGAGI. This CDR3 is built from 14 residues. Trimming shortened V by 0 bases and J by 4 bases, and 8 bases separated the two germline ends. In DNA, the CDR3 is TGTGCCAGCAGTTACTCGATCGTCGCAGATACGCAGTATTTT. Its protein is CASSYSIVADTQYF.

The J gene is TRBJ2-4, the V gene TRBV20-1, with D perhaps assigned TRBD1 or TRBD2 (5 bases each). This CDR3 has 12 residues. V was pared by 6 bases and J by 9 bases, with 15 bases between. Per germline, CDR1 DFQATT and CDR2 SNEGSKA (reference sequence). The CDR3: CSARDAGPIQYF. In nucleotides, the CDR3 is TGCAGTGCAAGGGACGCCGGGCCCATTCAGTACTTC.

This clonotype was counted between two and nine times. This CDR3 is CATSEFREDTQYF. Here the CDR3 DNA reads TGTGCCACCAGTGAGTTCCGGGAAGATACGCAGTATTTT. V gene TRBV24-1 combines with J gene TRBJ2-3; possibly TRBD2 for D (5 bases). Germline V gene data show CDR1 as KGHDR and CDR2 as SFDVKD. The CDR3 contains 13 residues. The V end lost 4 bases, the J end lost 5 bases, and 9 bases lay between the germline ends.

This chain connects TRBV7-2 to TRBJ1-2, with TRBD1 identical over 9 bases. Per germline, CDR1 SGHTA and CDR2 FQGNSA. The CDR3 extends over 15 amino acids. The junction had 10 bases not matched to a gene; V was cut back by 5 bases and J by 6 bases. The CDR3 region is CASSPQTGDRDGYTF. Written as DNA, the CDR3 is TGTGCCAGCAGCCCTCAGACAGGGGACAGGGATGGCTACACCTTC. Combining the CDR3 with reference TRBV7-2 and TRBJ1-2 gives the whole variable domain GAGVSQSPSNKVTEKGKDVELRCDPISGHTALYWYRQSLGQGLEFLIYFQGNSAPDKSGLPSDRFSAERTGGSVSTLTIQRTQQEDSAVYLCASSPQTGDRDGYTFGSGTRLTVV.

The table lists this clonotype with many counts. The gene calls are TRBV20-1 and TRBJ1-2, with D tentatively TRBD1 (6 bases). Germline-derived CDR1 and CDR2 are DFQATT and SNEGSKA (reference sequence). The CDR3 is 12 residues long. The V end was cut by 5 bases, the J end by 4 bases, with 11 bases between. The CDR3 region is CSASTGPYGYTF. For the CDR3, the DNA is TGCAGTGCTTCTACAGGGCCCTATGGCTACACCTTC.

This clonotype has a count of ten or more. The V and J genes are TRBV3-1 and TRBJ2-1; 7 nucleotides align to TRBD2. The CDR3 runs 16 residues. The J segment lost 2 bases and the V segment lost 4 bases, leaving 8 bases of the junction unmatched. CDR1 and CDR2 (germline): LGHDT, YNNKEL (reference sequence). CDR3 protein: CASSPSGRGTYNEQFF. CDR3 nucleotides: TGTGCCAGCAGCCCTTCGGGGCGGGGGACCTACAATGAGCAGTTCTTC.

This chain links TRBV25-1 with TRBJ2-2; TRBD2 is a possible D gene (5 bases). V was pared by 1 base and J by 4 bases, with 13 bases between. The CDR3 extends over 16 amino acids. From germline, CDR1 is MGHDK and CDR2 SYGVNS. The CDR3 DNA reads as TGTGCCAGCAGTGAATTTCGGGGTTCAGTCACCGGGGAGCTGTTTTTT. It encodes CASSEFRGSVTGELFF.

This clonotype was counted ten times or more. This sequence joins TRBV29-1 and TRBJ2-7; 7 positions agree with TRBD1. The CDR3 runs 15 residues. V trimming: 6 bases; J trimming: 2 bases; junction bases outside the gene matches: 13. The germline CDR1 and CDR2 sequences are SQVTM and ANQGSEA. The CDR3 coding sequence is TGCAGCGTGCAAGGGGGCGGTCTAACTACCTACGAGCAGTACTTC. Protein sequence: CSVQGGGLTTYEQYF.

This clonotype was detected many times. The rearrangement uses TRBV6-1 and TRBJ2-3; 10 bases are shared with TRBD2. This CDR3 region has 16 residues. Germline-derived CDR1 and CDR2 are MNHNS and SASEGT. Trimming at V came to 5 bases and at J to 2 bases, leaving 7 bases not matched to a gene. This CDR3 reads CASSYAGLAATDTQYF. The DNA for the CDR3 is TGTGCCAGCAGTTATGCCGGACTAGCGGCCACAGATACGCAGTATTTT.

The V gene is TRBV7-2, the J gene TRBJ1-2; D uncertain. Trimming left V 4 bases short and J 8 bases short, with 8 bases between. There are 11 residues in the CDR3. Germline V gene lookup returns CDR1 SGHTA and CDR2 FQGNSA. CDR3 sequence: CASSSQVGYTF. The CDR3 nucleotides read TGTGCCAGCAGCTCCCAGGTGGGCTACACCTTC. The variable domain in full, completed from reference TRBV7-2 and TRBJ1-2, reads GAGVSQSPSNKVTEKGKDVELRCDPISGHTALYWYRQSLGQGLEFLIYFQGNSAPDKSGLPSDRFSAERTGGSVSTLTIQRTQQEDSAVYLCASSSQVGYTFGSGTRLTVV.

This clonotype was seen many times. The rearrangement joins TRBV28 to TRBJ1-5; a weak D match, TRBD1 (5 bases). There are 14 residues in the CDR3. Germline lookup yields CDR1 MDHEN and CDR2 SYDVKM. Trimming took off 7 bases at V and 5 bases at J, with 15 bases between the two ends. CDR3 sequence (DNA): TGTGCCAGCACCCCCCGGGGACCGTATCAGCCCCAGCATTTT. This gives the protein CASTPRGPYQPQHF.

This clonotype was seen at least ten times. CDR3 DNA sequence: TGTGCCAGCAGTTTCCCGAACTCCTACGAGCAGTACTTC. Protein sequence: CASSFPNSYEQYF. The genes are TRBV28 and TRBJ2-7, with D unresolved. The germline gives CDR1 MDHEN, CDR2 SYDVKM. The CDR3 is 13 amino acids. Trimming took off 3 bases at V and 0 bases at J, with 6 bases between the two ends. The whole variable domain, remainder taken from reference TRBV28 and TRBJ2-7, is DVKVTQSSRYLVKRTGEKVFLECVQDMDHENMFWYRQDPGLGLRLIYFSYDVKMKEKGDIPEGYSVSREKKERFSLILESASTNQTSMYLCASSFPNSYEQYFGPGTRLTVT.